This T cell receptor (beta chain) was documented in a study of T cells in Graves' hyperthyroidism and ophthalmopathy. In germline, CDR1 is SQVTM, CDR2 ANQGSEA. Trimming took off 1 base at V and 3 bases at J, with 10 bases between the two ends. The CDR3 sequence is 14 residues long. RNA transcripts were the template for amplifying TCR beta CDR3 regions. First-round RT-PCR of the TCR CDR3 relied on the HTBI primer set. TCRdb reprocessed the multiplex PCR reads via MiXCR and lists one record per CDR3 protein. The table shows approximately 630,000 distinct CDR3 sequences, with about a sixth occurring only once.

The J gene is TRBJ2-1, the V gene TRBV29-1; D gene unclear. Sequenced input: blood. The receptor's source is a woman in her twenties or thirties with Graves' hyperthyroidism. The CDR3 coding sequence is TGCAGCGTTGAAGGGGCCAGTGACTACAATGAGCAGTTCTTC. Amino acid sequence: CSVEGASDYNEQFF.